The 29 T cell receptor beta chains in this list originate from one sample, sequenced in a study of T-cell memory formation after mild COVID-19. TCRdb re-analysed the 5' RACE reads in MiXCR, keeping a single row per CDR3 protein. The sample has roughly 180,000 distinct CDR3 sequences; 11% are singletons. Sequencing was done on a sample of PBMCs or a T cell subset sorted from them (not recorded which). The source is a man aged 18 to 30 who had mild COVID-19 (a few samples of this study predate the infection). Cell type and time point are not known.

The chain has TRBV28 and TRBJ2-4; TRBD1 or TRBD2 may be the D gene (5 bases each). Germline CDR1 reads MDHEN; CDR2 reads SYDVKM. Trimming shortened V by 11 bases and J by 1 base, and 18 bases separated the two germline ends. This CDR3 region has 15 residues. The DNA for the CDR3 is TGTGCCTCACCTAGGCGCAGGGACGCCAAAAACATTCAGTACTTC. Translated, it gives CASPRRRDAKNIQYF. The complete variable domain, with remaining parts taken from reference TRBV28 and TRBJ2-4, reads DVKVTQSSRYLVKRTGEKVFLECVQDMDHENMFWYRQDPGLGLRLIYFSYDVKMKEKGDIPEGYSVSREKKERFSLILESASTNQTSMYLCASPRRRDAKNIQYFGAGTRLSVL.

The chain has TRBV29-1 and TRBJ1-1; D is unresolved. V was trimmed by 7 bases and J by 5 bases, leaving 20 bases between them. This CDR3 is 14 amino acids long. Germline V lookup: CDR1 SQVTM, CDR2 ANQGSEA. The CDR3 DNA sequence: TGCAGCGCCAACAATCCGGGGATGAGAACTGAAGCTTTCTTT. Amino acid sequence: CSANNPGMRTEAFF.

V usage is TRBV4-1 and J usage is TRBJ2-5, with a possible D match to TRBD1 (5 bases). The V gene's germline CDR1 is MGHRA and CDR2 YSYEKL. The CDR3 is 15 amino acids. V was clipped by 3 bases and J by 4 bases, with 15 bases between them. CDR3 residues: CASSHASAGIETQYF. CDR3 nucleotides: TGCGCCAGCAGCCATGCGTCGGCAGGGATAGAGACCCAGTACTTC.

The chain has TRBV20-1 and TRBJ2-3, with 7 positions matching TRBD1. This CDR3 is built from 14 residues. Germline V gene lookup returns CDR1 DFQATT and CDR2 SNEGSKA (reference sequence). V lost 6 bases and J lost 0; bases outside the gene matches: 6. The CDR3 sequence: CSALGQKSTDTQYF. DNA of the CDR3: TGCAGTGCCCTGGGACAGAAGAGCACAGATACGCAGTATTTT.

The chain recombines TRBV29-1 with TRBJ2-7, with D possibly being TRBD1 (6 bases). The CDR3 consists of 13 residues. Germline CDR1 SQVTM, CDR2 ANQGSEA. V lost 1 base, J lost 3 bases, and 10 bases lay in between. CDR3 coding DNA: TGCAGCGTTGAAGCCAGGGGCGGCTACGAGCAGTACTTC. Translation gives CSVEARGGYEQYF.

The V and J genes are TRBV12-3 or TRBV12-4 and TRBJ1-1, with D maybe TRBD1 (5 bases). Trimming cost V 5 bases and J 1 base, with 8 bases left between them. The CDR3 runs 13 residues. The CDR3 protein is CASSGAENTEAFF. DNA for the CDR3: TGTGCCAGCAGTGGGGCAGAGAACACTGAAGCTTTCTTT.

This clonotype has only a few counts. This chain uses TRBV4-3 with TRBJ2-3; D may match TRBD1 or TRBD2 (6 bases each). V lost 4 bases, J lost 0 bases, and 17 bases lay in between. Germline V gene sequence: CDR1 LGHNA, CDR2 YSLEER. The CDR3 runs 17 residues. The CDR3 bases are TGCGCCAGCAGCCTAGATTCGGGGGCCCGAAGCACAGATACGCAGTATTTT. Residues: CASSLDSGARSTDTQYF.

V usage is TRBV6-5 and J usage is TRBJ2-7; no clear D. The V and J ends lost 5 bases and 2 bases respectively, with 10 bases between them. CDR1 MNHEY and CDR2 SVGAGI come from the germline V gene. The CDR3 runs to 13 residues. CDR3 protein: CASSPYYPYEQYF. CDR3 coding DNA: TGTGCCAGCAGTCCCTATTACCCCTACGAGCAGTACTTC.

This clonotype was recorded many times. A read error may produce the germline difference seen at one junction end. V is TRBV29-1 and J is TRBJ2-3; no definite D call. Germline values: CDR1 SQVTM, CDR2 ANQGSEA. CDR3 length equals 14 residues. In DNA form, the CDR3 reads TGCAGCGTTGGGATTGGTAGCAGCACGGATACGCAGTATTTT. Encoded protein: CSVGIGSSTDTQYF.

This chain uses TRBV20-1 with TRBJ1-4; D not certain. Per germline, CDR1 DFQATT and CDR2 SNEGSKA (reference sequence). Trimming removed 3 bases from V and 8 bases from J, with 13 bases in between. CDR3 length: 13 amino acids. CDR3 amino acids: CSARDGRREKLFF. In nucleotides, the CDR3 is TGCAGTGCTAGGGATGGACGGAGAGAAAAACTGTTTTTT.

V gene TRBV5-1 combines with J gene TRBJ2-2; no reliable D call. CDR1 is SGHRS and CDR2 is YFSETQ in the germline V gene. CDR3 length: 13 residues. The V end lost 0 bases, the J end lost 8 bases, and 8 bases lay between the germline ends. As DNA, the CDR3 is TGCGCCAGCAGCTTGGGTGCTGCAGGGGAGCTGTTTTTT. Protein: CASSLGAAGELFF.

This clonotype was counted many times. The rearrangement links TRBV7-2 to TRBJ1-1; no clear D. Trimming cost V 7 bases and J 8 bases, with 11 bases left between them. This CDR3 has 11 amino acids. The germline gives CDR1 SGHTA, CDR2 FQGNSA. For the CDR3, the DNA is TGTGCCAGCACCCCCGGCAGAGAAGCTTTCTTT. Protein: CASTPGREAFF.

The V call is TRBV5-1, the J call TRBJ2-5; 7 nucleotides align to TRBD1. CDR3 length: 15 residues. V lost 6 bases, J lost 0 bases, and 8 bases stayed unmatched. Germline assignment: CDR1 SGHRS and CDR2 YFSETQ. The CDR3 here is CASTEPGTDQETQYF. The CDR3 nucleotides are TGCGCCAGCACCGAACCCGGGACAGACCAAGAGACCCAGTACTTC.

This clonotype was counted only a few times. Here the CDR3 DNA reads TGTGCCAGCAGCTTAGTGGGACAGGCGGGCGGTTCACCCCTCCACTTT. This codes for CASSLVGQAGGSPLHF. The chain links TRBV11-2 to TRBJ1-6; TRBD1 aligns across 8 bases. Germline loops: CDR1 SGHAT, CDR2 FQNNGV. V trimming: 1 base; J trimming: 9 bases; junction bases outside the gene matches: 8. CDR3 length equals 16 residues. Complete variable domain (other parts from reference TRBV11-2 and TRBJ1-6): EAGVAQSPRYKIIEKRQSVAFWCNPISGHATLYWYQQILGQGPKLLIQFQNNGVVDDSQLPKDRFSAERLKGVDSTLKIQPAKLEDSAVYLCASSLVGQAGGSPLHFGNGTRLTVT.

The V call is TRBV9, the J call TRBJ1-6, with TRBD1 matching over 7 bases. Germline V gene sequence: CDR1 SGDLS, CDR2 YYNGEE. With 2 bases clipped from V and 9 bases from J, the junction kept 8 bases outside the gene matches. The CDR3 has 15 residues. The CDR3 spells CASSVTGSQGSPLHF. The CDR3 DNA reads TGTGCCAGCAGCGTGACAGGGTCTCAGGGTTCACCCCTCCACTTT.

This clonotype was detected a few times. The J gene is TRBJ2-3, the V gene TRBV7-2, with 10 positions matching TRBD2. The CDR3 consists of 15 residues. V shed 5 bases and J 0 bases; nucleotides not matched to a gene: 2. The germline CDR1 and CDR2 sequences are SGHTA and FQGNSA. This chain's CDR3 is CASSTGLASTDTQYF. The CDR3 nucleotides are TGTGCCAGCAGCACGGGACTAGCGAGCACAGATACGCAGTATTTT.

The table lists this clonotype with a few counts. This chain connects TRBV7-2 to TRBJ2-7; weak D call: TRBD1 (5 bases). V lost 0 bases and J 5 bases, leaving 8 bases between the germline ends. The CDR3 is 13 amino acids. Germline V CDR1 and CDR2: SGHTA, FQGNSA. CDR3 residues: CASSLAGADEQYF. In nucleotides, the CDR3 is TGTGCCAGCAGCTTAGCAGGGGCGGACGAGCAGTACTTC. The whole variable domain, remainder taken from reference TRBV7-2 and TRBJ2-7, is GAGVSQSPSNKVTEKGKDVELRCDPISGHTALYWYRQSLGQGLEFLIYFQGNSAPDKSGLPSDRFSAERTGGSVSTLTIQRTQQEDSAVYLCASSLAGADEQYFGPGTRLTVT.

This clonotype was observed at least ten times. The genes are TRBV6-5 and TRBJ2-7; no firm D call. The CDR3 has 16 amino acids. Germline values: CDR1 MNHEY, CDR2 SVGAGI. Trimming removed 6 bases at V and 0 bases at J, with 18 bases between. Here the CDR3 reads CASSPLGRVGSYEQYF. DNA for the CDR3: TGTGCCAGCAGCCCACTGGGCCGGGTAGGCTCCTACGAGCAGTACTTC.

The table lists this clonotype with a few counts. The rearrangement links TRBV5-1 to TRBJ2-3, with 8 positions matching TRBD1. Trimming cost V 0 bases and J 2 bases; bases outside gene matches: 5. Germline CDR1 SGHRS, CDR2 YFSETQ. This CDR3 has 16 residues. CDR3 coding DNA: TGCGCCAGCAGCTTGGGAGGGACAGGCCTCACAGATACGCAGTATTTT. It is translated as CASSLGGTGLTDTQYF.

The rearrangement uses TRBV10-3 and TRBJ2-1, with TRBD1 matching 9 bases. Unmatched junction bases numbered 5, after V lost 5 bases and J lost 9 bases. In germline, CDR1 is ENHRY, CDR2 SYGVKD. CDR3 length equals 13 residues. The CDR3 DNA follows: TGTGCCATCAGTCAAACAGGGGGCCTTGAGCAGTTCTTC. Its protein is CAISQTGGLEQFF.

V gene TRBV10-3 combines with J gene TRBJ2-2; D is unresolved. CDR1 and CDR2 (germline): ENHRY, SYGVKD. The CDR3 extends over 13 amino acids. V was shortened by 7 bases and J by 1 base, with 7 bases between the two germline ends. The chain's CDR3 is CAITSRNTGELFF. For the CDR3, the DNA is TGTGCCATCACAAGTCGGAACACCGGGGAGCTGTTTTTT.

This rearrangement joins TRBV7-2 to TRBJ2-1; TRBD2 agrees at 8 bases. After removal of 6 bases from V and 0 bases from J, the junction contained 4 bases not matched to a gene. Germline CDR1 is SGHTA and CDR2 is FQGNSA. The CDR3 is made up of 15 amino acids. The CDR3 loop is CASSPSGGSYNEQFF. CDR3 DNA sequence: TGTGCCAGCAGTCCAAGCGGGGGCTCCTACAATGAGCAGTTCTTC.

The chain combines TRBV7-2 with TRBJ2-2; 8 nucleotides align to TRBD1. J gave up 4 bases and V 1 base, and 5 bases lay outside the gene matches. The CDR3 is 16 amino acids. Germline V gene data show CDR1 as SGHTA and CDR2 as FQGNSA. In DNA, the CDR3 is TGTGCCAGCAGCTTAGGTCGCCAGGGGGCCACCGGGGAGCTGTTTTTT. Residues: CASSLGRQGATGELFF.

There are many counts of this clonotype. The V and J genes are TRBV9 and TRBJ1-4; TRBD1 might be the D (5 bases). CDR1 is SGDLS and CDR2 is YYNGEE in the germline V gene. CDR3 length: 15 amino acids. V was clipped by 4 bases and J by 5 bases, with 15 bases between them. The CDR3 coding sequence is TGTGCCAGCAGCCGAGCCCAGGGTCCCAATGAAAAACTGTTTTTT. Amino acids: CASSRAQGPNEKLFF.

This clonotype occurred a few times. CDR3 nucleotides: TGTGCCAGCAGCGGGTCCTTTGAGGGTTCGACCCAGTACTTC. Translation: CASSGSFEGSTQYF. The chain is built from TRBV5-4 and TRBJ2-5; a weak D match, TRBD2 (5 bases). This CDR3 region has 14 residues. V shed 4 bases and J shed 7 bases, with 17 bases lying between them. CDR1 and CDR2 (germline): SGHNT, YYREEE (reference sequence).

The V call is TRBV24-1, the J call TRBJ1-5, with TRBD1 identical over 8 bases. V lost 5 bases, J lost 3 bases, and 5 bases stayed unmatched. CDR1 and CDR2 from the germline V gene are KGHDR and SFDVKD. This CDR3 comprises 15 residues. The CDR3 region has the DNA TGTGCCACCAGTGCCGGGACAGGCTACAATCAGCCCCAGCATTTT. Translation gives CATSAGTGYNQPQHF.

The gene calls are TRBV5-1 and TRBJ2-7, with 9 positions matching TRBD2. V was pared by 0 bases and J by 1 base, with 8 bases of the junction left unmatched. Germline lookup yields CDR1 SGHRS and CDR2 YFSETQ. The length of the CDR3 is 17 residues. The CDR3 region is CASSLAGLAGRSYEQYV. The CDR3, as DNA: TGCGCCAGCAGCTTGGCGGGTCTAGCGGGGCGATCCTACGAGCAGTACGTC.

The chain carries TRBV5-1 and TRBJ2-1; 7 bases agree with TRBD2. This CDR3 spans 13 amino acids. With 4 bases clipped from V and 6 bases from J, the junction kept 4 bases outside the gene matches. CDR1 is SGHRS and CDR2 is YFSETQ in the germline V gene. This chain's CDR3 is CASSTAGINEQFF. DNA of the CDR3: TGCGCCAGCAGCACAGCGGGGATCAATGAGCAGTTCTTC.

This clonotype was seen ten or more times. The chain carries TRBV6-5 and TRBJ2-2, with D perhaps TRBD2 (6 bases). The CDR3 contains 15 residues. V lost 3 bases and J lost 1, with 9 bases in between. Per the germline V gene, CDR1 is MNHEY and CDR2 is SVGAGI. The CDR3 is CASSYGGENTGELFF. The CDR3 DNA sequence: TGTGCCAGCAGTTATGGCGGGGAGAACACCGGGGAGCTGTTTTTT.